This T cell receptor (beta chain) appears in the sequencing data of a study of blood T cell repertoires in COVID-19. Original handling: It was from reference gene primer amplification that nucleated cell counts were estimated. Method: immunoSEQ multiplex PCR; TCRdb's copy keeps in-frame clones and lacks some. V, J and clone size are those of that table, while D and trimming were read from the DNA. The table includes about 250,000 clones, over 75% detected once. This CDR3 contains 14 residues. V lost 10 bases to trimming and J lost 4 bases; unmatched junction nucleotides: 12. Per germline, CDR1 MNHEY and CDR2 SVGAGI. Participants' own reports of clinical history determined their cohort assignment.

The chain combines TRBV6-5 with TRBJ2-5, with 7 nucleotides matching TRBD2. This TCR derives from a woman in her 40s who had been exposed to COVID-19. Source material: PBMCs or T cells enriched from blood (not recorded which). This CDR3 is CATKSGGGPETQYF. The CDR3 DNA follows: TGTGCCACTAAGTCTGGGGGAGGGCCAGAGACCCAGTACTTC.